A single sample is the source of the 25 T cell receptor beta chains below, sequenced in a study of glioma-infiltrating T cells after dendritic cell vaccination. Sequencing used immunoSEQ multiplex PCR; TCRdb keeps in-frame clones, though not all of them. The sample holds 45,000 to 55,000 clones, 85% to 90% seen once. Here the sequenced sample was blood, taken before dendritic cell vaccination. The receptors originated from a human donor with glioblastoma.

V gene TRBV4-1 combines with J gene TRBJ1-1; D gene ambiguous. The germline V gene has CDR1 MGHRA and CDR2 YSYEKL. The CDR3 covers 13 residues. The V end lost 4 bases, the J end lost 1 base, and 7 bases lay between the germline ends. CDR3 region: CASSPPRNTEAFF. The CDR3 DNA sequence: TGCGCCAGCAGCCCCCCCAGGAACACTGAAGCTTTCTTT.

The chain joins TRBV19 to TRBJ2-3; 8 bases fit TRBD1. This CDR3 comprises 13 residues. The J segment lost 6 bases and the V segment lost 7 bases, leaving 6 bases of the junction unmatched. Germline CDR1 and CDR2: LNHDA and SQIVND (reference sequence). The CDR3 loop is CASTRTGMDTQYF. The CDR3, as DNA: TGTGCCAGTACTCGGACAGGGATGGATACGCAGTATTTT.

The table lists this clone with a count of one. The V call is TRBV19, the J call TRBJ2-5; the match to TRBD2 covers 7 bases. The germline CDR1 and CDR2 sequences are LNHDA and SQIVND (reference sequence). The ends lost 0 bases at V and 3 bases at J; junction bases unmatched: 1. The CDR3 consists of 14 residues. CDR3: CASSIEGGEETQYF. DNA of the CDR3: TGTGCCAGTAGTATAGAGGGGGGGGAAGAGACCCAGTACTTC.

The CDR3 sequence: CASSVGLAQETQYF. In DNA form, the CDR3 reads TGTGCCAGCAGCGTAGGGCTCGCCCAAGAGACCCAGTACTTC. The V and J genes are TRBV9 and TRBJ2-5; D remains unclear. The germline gives CDR1 SGDLS, CDR2 YYNGEE. V was shortened by 0 bases and J by 1 base, with 7 bases between the two germline ends. The CDR3 covers 14 residues.

The chain uses TRBV7-8 and TRBJ1-5; 7 bases fit TRBD1. The CDR3 covers 14 residues. V lost 1 base, J lost 4 bases, and 1 base stayed unmatched. Germline CDR1 is SGHVS and CDR2 is FQNEAQ. The CDR3 DNA follows: TGTGCCAGCAGCTTAGGACAGGGAAATCAGCCCCAGCATTTT. This gives the protein CASSLGQGNQPQHF.

The V call is TRBV9, the J call TRBJ1-1, with D perhaps TRBD1 (5 bases). The CDR3 is made up of 12 amino acids. Germline V gene sequence: CDR1 SGDLS, CDR2 YYNGEE. V was cut by 5 bases and J by 5 bases, with 10 bases left in between. The CDR3 reads CASRGRGTEAFF. The CDR3 DNA follows: TGTGCCAGCAGGGGGAGGGGAACTGAAGCTTTCTTT.

V usage is TRBV12-5 and J usage is TRBJ1-1; TRBD1 might be the D (5 bases). Germline lookup yields CDR1 LGHNT and CDR2 FRNRAP. This CDR3 spans 12 amino acids. V was trimmed by 2 bases and J by 12 bases, leaving 13 bases between them. CDR3 sequence (DNA): TGTGCTAGTGGTTTGCCCCCAGGGAACTCTTTCTTT. It specifies CASGLPPGNSFF.

The chain has TRBV4-3 and TRBJ1-1; D is uncertain. Between the trimmed V and J ends, which lost 4 bases and 4 bases, there was a span of 16 bases. The CDR3 has 15 amino acids. The germline V gene has CDR1 LGHNA and CDR2 YSLEER. This chain's CDR3 is CASSLSRGGSTEAFF. CDR3 DNA sequence: TGCGCCAGCAGCCTCTCCCGGGGAGGGAGCACTGAAGCTTTCTTT.

The chain couples TRBV6-6 to TRBJ1-1; 7 bases map to TRBD1. V was pared by 6 bases and J by 1 base, with 8 bases of the junction left unmatched. The CDR3 is made up of 15 amino acids. From germline, CDR1 is MNHNY and CDR2 SVGAGI (reference sequence). The CDR3 DNA sequence: TGTGCCAGCAGGGAACAGGGGCCAGGGAACACTGAAGCTTTCTTT. It encodes CASREQGPGNTEAFF.

CDR3 sequence (DNA): TGTGCCAGCAGACCTCCGGGGGGCGGGGGCTACACCTTC. Translated, it gives CASRPPGGGGYTF. V gene TRBV6-5 combines with J gene TRBJ1-2; tentatively, D is TRBD1 (6 bases). The CDR3 sequence is 13 residues long. CDR1 and CDR2 from the germline V gene are MNHEY and SVGAGI. V lost 6 bases and J lost 8, with 16 bases in between.

The genes are TRBV10-3 and TRBJ2-7; maybe TRBD1 (5 bases). V was pared by 2 bases and J by 2 bases, with 13 bases between. This CDR3 is 15 amino acids long. Germline loops: CDR1 ENHRY, CDR2 SYGVKD. The CDR3 nucleotides read TGTGCCATCAGTGAGACTGACAGCACAACCTACGAGCAGTACTTC. Amino acids: CAISETDSTTYEQYF.

V is TRBV19 and J is TRBJ2-7; 7 bases match TRBD1. The germline gives CDR1 LNHDA, CDR2 SQIVND (reference sequence). This CDR3 is built from 14 residues. The ends lost 6 bases at V and 3 bases at J; junction bases unmatched: 8. The CDR3 coding sequence is TGTGCCAGTAGCGACCGGGACAGAGTCTACGAGCAGTACTTC. This encodes CASSDRDRVYEQYF.

The chain employs TRBV6-1 and TRBJ2-1, with 7 bases that match TRBD2. This CDR3 is built from 12 residues. The ends lost 8 bases at V and 5 bases at J; junction bases unmatched: 3. CDR1 MNHNS and CDR2 SASEGT come from the germline V gene. The CDR3 here is CASLGGHNEQFF. CDR3 in DNA: TGTGCCAGCCTGGGAGGGCACAATGAGCAGTTCTTC.

This clone was counted once. The rearrangement uses TRBV5-8 and TRBJ2-7, with D tentatively TRBD2 (7 bases). V lost 4 bases and J lost 4, with 15 bases in between. CDR1 SGHTS and CDR2 YDEGEE come from the germline V gene. CDR3 size: 14 residues. CDR3 protein: CASSPAGAPYEQYF. The CDR3 nucleotides read TGTGCCAGCAGCCCGGCGGGGGCCCCATACGAGCAGTACTTC.

The chain combines TRBV9 with TRBJ2-1; 8 bases are a match to TRBD2. Germline CDR1 is SGDLS and CDR2 is YYNGEE. V lost 2 bases, J lost 6 bases, and 4 bases stayed unmatched. This CDR3 comprises 14 residues. CDR3 bases: TGTGCCAGCAGCGTCGGGACTAGTCCCAATGAGCAGTTCTTC. Translating gives CASSVGTSPNEQFF.

This clone came up once. The gene calls are TRBV11-2 and TRBJ2-7, with 9 positions matching TRBD1. The V gene end was trimmed by 6 bases and the J gene end by 4 bases; junction bases not matched to a gene: 7. The CDR3 loop spans 14 amino acids. Germline loops: CDR1 SGHAT, CDR2 FQNNGV. The CDR3 reads CASRGPGQGYEQYF. CDR3 coding DNA: TGTGCCAGCAGGGGACCGGGACAGGGTTACGAGCAGTACTTC.

This chain joins TRBV5-5 and TRBJ2-7, with TRBD1 identical over 8 bases. Germline CDR1 reads SGHKS; CDR2 reads YYEKEE (reference sequence). V was clipped by 2 bases and J by 6 bases; unmatched bases: 7. The CDR3 contains 14 residues. The CDR3 protein is CASSFNWGQVEQYF. The CDR3 DNA follows: TGTGCCAGCAGCTTCAACTGGGGACAGGTCGAGCAGTACTTC.

This sequence joins TRBV7-9 and TRBJ2-3; D possibly corresponds to TRBD1 (5 bases). Germline V gene sequence: CDR1 SEHNR, CDR2 FQNEAQ (reference sequence). The CDR3 contains 17 residues. V was shortened by 2 bases and J by 0 bases, with 15 bases between the two germline ends. The CDR3 spells CASSLSAGPGSTDTQYF. CDR3 sequence (DNA): TGTGCCAGCAGCTTAAGTGCTGGGCCAGGGAGCACAGATACGCAGTATTTT.

V and J are TRBV2 and TRBJ2-7, with 8 bases aligning to TRBD1. V lost 6 bases, J lost 2 bases, and 6 bases stayed unmatched. Germline values: CDR1 SNHLY, CDR2 FYNNEI. The CDR3 has 14 amino acids. The CDR3 DNA sequence: TGTGCCAGCAGGGACAGGGAAGGAGCCTACGAGCAGTACTTC. It is translated as CASRDREGAYEQYF.

This chain joins TRBV11-2 and TRBJ1-1, with a tentative D call TRBD1 (6 bases). This CDR3 comprises 13 residues. V was pared by 8 bases and J by 3 bases, with 13 bases between. Germline CDR1 reads SGHAT; CDR2 reads FQNNGV. The CDR3 coding sequence is TGTGCCAGCTACAGGGATCCCCACACTGAAGCTTTCTTT. Translated: CASYRDPHTEAFF.

This clone was recorded only once. The CDR3 spells CASSLSQISTDTQYF. The CDR3 coding sequence is TGTGCCAGCAGCTTATCTCAGATTTCCACAGATACGCAGTATTTT. The J gene is TRBJ2-3, the V gene TRBV7-2; no firm D call. The CDR3 loop spans 15 amino acids. Germline assignment: CDR1 SGHTA and CDR2 FQGNSA. Trimming removed 2 bases at V and 2 bases at J, with 11 bases between.

This chain links TRBV28 with TRBJ2-7; D perhaps matches TRBD2 (5 bases). V was cut by 5 bases and J by 3 bases, with 20 bases left in between. Germline V gene sequence: CDR1 MDHEN, CDR2 SYDVKM. The CDR3 covers 16 residues. DNA of the CDR3: TGTGCCAGCAGTCCGCAAGGGAGAGCTTTCGGCTACGAGCAGTACTTC. Translating it yields CASSPQGRAFGYEQYF.

This chain connects TRBV27 to TRBJ1-1, with 7 bases aligning to TRBD1. The CDR3 runs 13 residues. Germline V gives CDR1 MNHEY, CDR2 SMNVEV (reference sequence). The ends lost 6 bases at V and 5 bases at J; junction bases unmatched: 6. CDR3 sequence (DNA): TGTGCCAGCAGGCACAGGGGTAAGACTGAAGCTTTCTTT. This sequence encodes CASRHRGKTEAFF.

This sequence joins TRBV30 and TRBJ1-4; D not certain. Per germline, CDR1 GTSNPN and CDR2 SVGIG (reference sequence). The CDR3 has 15 residues. V lost 3 bases and J lost 4, with 15 bases in between. The CDR3 bases are TGTGCCTGGAGCGCCGTGAGCGGGCGTAATGAAAAACTGTTTTTT. Its translation is CAWSAVSGRNEKLFF.

The sample holds a few counts of this clone. This sequence joins TRBV7-2 and TRBJ2-7, with TRBD2 matching 11 bases. Per the germline V gene, CDR1 is SGHTA and CDR2 is FQGNSA. The CDR3 sequence is 16 residues long. Trimming took 1 base from V and 4 from J; bases not matched to a gene: 6. This chain's CDR3 is CASSLDTTSGMYEQYF. The CDR3 DNA sequence: TGTGCCAGCAGCTTAGATACGACTAGCGGGATGTACGAGCAGTACTTC.